The 12 T cell receptor beta chains reported below all come from one sample, sequenced in a study of blood T cell repertoires in COVID-19. The repertoire was sequenced with immunoSEQ multiplex PCR; TCRdb's copy has only in-frame clones and lacks some. The sample has roughly 56,000 clones; around 91% are singletons. Sequenced input: peripheral blood. Receptors originate from a man aged 55 to 70 with active COVID-19.

J is TRBJ1-4 and V is TRBV9; 7 bases align to TRBD1. CDR3 size: 15 residues. Germline assignment: CDR1 SGDLS and CDR2 YYNGEE. J was trimmed by 8 bases and V by 3 bases; bases with no gene match: 10. CDR3 sequence reads: CASSESGGWLEKLFF. The CDR3 nucleotides read TGTGCCAGCAGCGAATCAGGGGGATGGTTAGAAAAACTGTTTTTT. Supplemented by reference TRBV9 and TRBJ1-4, the full variable domain reads DSGVTQTPKHLITATGQRVTLRCSPRSGDLSVYWYQQSLDQGLQFLIQYYNGEERAKGNILERFSAQQFPDLHSELNLSSLELGDSALYFCASSESGGWLEKLFFGSGTQLSVL.

The V call is TRBV5-4, the J call TRBJ2-1, with D perhaps TRBD2 (6 bases). CDR1 and CDR2 (germline): SGHNT, YYREEE (reference sequence). The germline V and J ends were trimmed by 5 bases and 12 bases, with 24 bases remaining between them. The CDR3 is made up of 15 amino acids. CDR3 bases: TGTGCCAGCAGTCGTGTGGTGGGACTCGGGGACCTGCAGTTCTTC. As protein: CASSRVVGLGDLQFF.

This chain joins TRBV9 and TRBJ2-7, with 9 bases that match TRBD2. Trimming at V came to 0 bases and at J to 2 bases, leaving 3 bases not matched to a gene. Germline CDR1 SGDLS, CDR2 YYNGEE. The CDR3 extends over 15 amino acids. The chain's CDR3 is CASSVGSSGAYEQYF. The CDR3, as DNA: TGTGCCAGCAGCGTAGGCTCTAGCGGGGCCTACGAGCAGTACTTC.

V is TRBV2 and J is TRBJ2-3, with D perhaps TRBD2 (7 bases). Germline CDR1 and CDR2: SNHLY and FYNNEI. This CDR3 spans 17 amino acids. Between the trimmed V and J ends, which lost 8 bases and 3 bases, there was a span of 24 bases. DNA of the CDR3: TGTGCCAGCTTGGGCGGGGGCGAGAAGGTTTGGACAGATACGCAGTATTTT. It is translated as CASLGGGEKVWTDTQYF.

The J gene is TRBJ1-6, the V gene TRBV7-2; tentative D call: TRBD1 (6 bases). V lost 1 base and J lost 9, with 16 bases in between. This CDR3 spans 16 amino acids. Germline lookup yields CDR1 SGHTA and CDR2 FQGNSA. CDR3 region: CASSLGAGAMASPLHF. CDR3 nucleotides: TGTGCCAGCAGCTTAGGAGCAGGGGCGATGGCTTCACCCCTCCACTTT.

The chain combines TRBV5-8 with TRBJ2-4, with 13 bases identical to TRBD2. The CDR3 runs to 16 residues. Germline CDR1 and CDR2: SGHTS and YDEGEE. V was pared by 4 bases and J by 2 bases, with 3 bases of the junction left unmatched. The DNA for the CDR3 is TGTGCCAGCAGCCCGGGACTAGCGGGACCCAAAAACATTCAGTACTTC. It specifies CASSPGLAGPKNIQYF.

This rearrangement joins TRBV28 to TRBJ2-7, with 14 bases that match TRBD2. Germline trimming cut 6 bases from V and 5 bases from J; bases unmatched to any gene: 9. Per the germline V gene, CDR1 is MDHEN and CDR2 is SYDVKM. There are 16 residues in the CDR3. CDR3 DNA sequence: TGTGCCAGCAGCCCCGGACTAGCGGGAGGTTCCAACGAGCAGTACTTC. Protein sequence: CASSPGLAGGSNEQYF. The full variable domain, its missing parts supplied by reference TRBV28 and TRBJ2-7, is DVKVTQSSRYLVKRTGEKVFLECVQDMDHENMFWYRQDPGLGLRLIYFSYDVKMKEKGDIPEGYSVSREKKERFSLILESASTNQTSMYLCASSPGLAGGSNEQYFGPGTRLTVT.

This clone was seen once. The rearrangement uses TRBV28 and TRBJ1-2; 8 bases are shared with TRBD1. This CDR3 is 15 amino acids long. CDR1 MDHEN and CDR2 SYDVKM come from the germline V gene. Trimming at V came to 5 bases and at J to 4 bases, leaving 9 bases not matched to a gene. The CDR3 here is CASSPRRTGSYGYTF. CDR3 nucleotide sequence: TGTGCCAGCAGTCCAAGACGGACAGGGAGCTATGGCTACACCTTC.

This clone was observed a single time. The chain employs TRBV15 and TRBJ2-3, with TRBD2 matching 12 bases. V dropped 8 bases and J dropped 1; count of bases not matched to a gene: 7. Germline CDR1 LNHNV, CDR2 YYDKDF (reference sequence). This CDR3 is built from 16 residues. The CDR3: CATGTSGRTRTDTQYF. The CDR3 DNA is TGTGCCACCGGGACTAGCGGGCGCACCCGCACAGATACGCAGTATTTT.

In regard to this clone: Other DNA sequences in this specimen translate into the identical CDR3. V is TRBV28 and J is TRBJ2-3; TRBD1 aligns across 10 bases. The germline V gene has CDR1 MDHEN and CDR2 SYDVKM. The V segment lost 5 bases and the J segment 3 bases; nucleotides outside the gene matches: 5. This CDR3 has 15 residues. CDR3: CASSRRTGGTDTQYF. The CDR3 nucleotides read TGTGCCAGCAGTCGACGGACAGGGGGAACAGATACGCAGTATTTT.

The rearrangement joins TRBV5-1 to TRBJ2-7, with 7 bases that match TRBD2. The CDR3 covers 14 residues. Looked up from germline, CDR1 is SGHRS and CDR2 is YFSETQ. The V gene end was trimmed by 4 bases and the J gene end by 2 bases; junction bases not matched to a gene: 6. This CDR3 reads CASSRGLQTYEQYF. CDR3 nucleotides: TGCGCCAGCAGCCGGGGACTACAAACCTACGAGCAGTACTTC. The entire variable domain, with the rest obtained from reference TRBV5-1 and TRBJ2-7, is as follows: KAGVTQTPRYLIKTRGQQVTLSCSPISGHRSVSWYQQTPGQGLQFLFEYFSETQRNKGNFPGRFSGRQFSNSRSEMNVSTLELGDSALYLCASSRGLQTYEQYFGPGTRLTVT.

The chain uses TRBV15 and TRBJ1-2; D is unresolved. Trimming cost V 4 bases and J 6 bases, with 12 bases left between them. This CDR3 comprises 13 residues. Germline values: CDR1 LNHNV, CDR2 YYDKDF (reference sequence). The CDR3, as DNA: TGTGCCACCAGCACTTACACCCTCGATGGCTACACCTTC. Translating gives CATSTYTLDGYTF.